This T cell receptor beta chain was identified during a study of vaccination and CD4 T cells after COVID-19. As for the study in general: Once diagnosed, patients had post-COVID samples drawn a median about 110 days later (range 35 to 161). Study results and caveats: Median reactive clonotypes, those recognizing SARS-CoV-2, rose from around 21 to 38, not significantly.

The assay that was used to sequence DNA from cultured CD4+ T cells was the Oncomine TCR Beta short-read assay. The authors extracted genomic DNA from cultured CD4+ T cells. Each CDR3 protein gets one entry after TCRdb re-called the PCR reads with MiXCR. The data show around 770 distinct CDR3 sequences, 9.5% to 11% seen once. The treatment denotes: approximately 11-day PBMC culture with coronavirus spike peptide pools or control peptides (ViraFEST assay). The collection of CD4+ T cells from the unexposed donor took place before the COVID-19 pandemic (2011-2018). By share of the sample, this clonotype is medium-sized. What it binds is not known. Sequencing was done on a sample of CD4+ T cells from blood, cultured in vitro. The origin of this receptor is a human donor in good health.

The CDR3 region is CASGEVQETQYF. CDR3 DNA: TGTGCCAGCGGGGAGGTCCAAGAGACCCAGTACTTC. The V gene is TRBV12-3 or TRBV12-4, the J gene TRBJ2-5; perhaps TRBD2 as D (6 bases). Trimming cost V 8 bases and J 1 base, with 8 bases left between them. This CDR3 has 12 amino acids.